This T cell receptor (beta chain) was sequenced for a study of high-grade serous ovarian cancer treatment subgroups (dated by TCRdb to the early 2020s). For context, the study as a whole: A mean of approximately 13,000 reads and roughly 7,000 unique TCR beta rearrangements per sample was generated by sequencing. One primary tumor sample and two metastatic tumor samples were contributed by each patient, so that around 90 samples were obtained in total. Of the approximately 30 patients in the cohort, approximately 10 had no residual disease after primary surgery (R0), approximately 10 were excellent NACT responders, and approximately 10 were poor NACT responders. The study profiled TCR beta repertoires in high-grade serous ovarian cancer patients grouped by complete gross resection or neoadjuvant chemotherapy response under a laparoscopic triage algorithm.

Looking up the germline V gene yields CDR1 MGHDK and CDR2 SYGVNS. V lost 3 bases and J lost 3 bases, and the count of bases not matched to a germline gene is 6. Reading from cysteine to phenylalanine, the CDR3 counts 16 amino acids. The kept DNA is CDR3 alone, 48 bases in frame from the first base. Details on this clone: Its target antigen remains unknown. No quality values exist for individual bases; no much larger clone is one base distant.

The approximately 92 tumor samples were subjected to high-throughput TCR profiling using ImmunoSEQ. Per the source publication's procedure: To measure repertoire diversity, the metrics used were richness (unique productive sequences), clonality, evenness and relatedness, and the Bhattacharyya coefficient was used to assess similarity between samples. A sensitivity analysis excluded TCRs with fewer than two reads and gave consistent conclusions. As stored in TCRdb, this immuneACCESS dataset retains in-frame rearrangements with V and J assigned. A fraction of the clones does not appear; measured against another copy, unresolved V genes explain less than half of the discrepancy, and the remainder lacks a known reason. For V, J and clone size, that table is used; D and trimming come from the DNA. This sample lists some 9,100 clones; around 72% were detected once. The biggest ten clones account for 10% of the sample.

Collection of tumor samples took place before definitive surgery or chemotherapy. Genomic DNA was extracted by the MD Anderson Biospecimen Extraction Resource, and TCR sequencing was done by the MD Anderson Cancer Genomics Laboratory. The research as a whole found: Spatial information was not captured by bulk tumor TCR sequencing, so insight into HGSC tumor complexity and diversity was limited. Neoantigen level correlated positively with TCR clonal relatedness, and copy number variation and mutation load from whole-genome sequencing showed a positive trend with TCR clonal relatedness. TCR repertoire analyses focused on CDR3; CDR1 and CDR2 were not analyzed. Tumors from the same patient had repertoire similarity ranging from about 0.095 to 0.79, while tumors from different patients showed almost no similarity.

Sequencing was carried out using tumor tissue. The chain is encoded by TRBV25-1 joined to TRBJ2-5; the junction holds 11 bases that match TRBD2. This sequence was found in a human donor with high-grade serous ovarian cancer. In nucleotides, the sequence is TGTGCCAGCAGTGATGGCCTACTAGCGGGAGAAGAGACCCAGTACTTC. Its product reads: CASSDGLLAGEETQYF.